This TCR beta chain emerged from a study of T-cell reconstitution after alpha-beta-depleted transplantation in children. Ten or more counts support this clonotype. The CDR3 is 15 residues long. J gave up 1 base and V 6 bases, and 4 bases lay outside the gene matches. Per germline, CDR1 MDHEN and CDR2 SYDVKM. Construction of the TCRbeta library involved unique molecular identifiers. TCRdb passed the PCR reads through MiXCR, listing each CDR3 protein once. The sample lists 260,000 or so distinct CDR3 sequences, about 11% seen once, with 2.6% in the top ten. The clonotype originates from a human donor who donated a stem cell graft to a child with acute lymphoblastic leukemia. Sequencing was performed on PBMCs from the stem cell graft donor, taken from the stem cell graft. V is TRBV28 and J is TRBJ2-3; 10 bases fit TRBD2. DNA of the CDR3: TGTGCCAGCAGCCCAGCGGGGGGGGGCACAGATACGCAGTATTTT. It is translated as CASSPAGGGTDTQYF.